A single sample gave rise to the 12 T cell receptor beta chains below, sequenced in a study of blood T cells in healthy people across ages (dated by TCRdb to about 2015). The library was prepared using 5' RACE. The reads were generated on an Illumina HiSeq 2500. The second PCR ran for about 6 to 11 cycles and used a J-beta primer mix along with a sample-barcoded 5' primer. TCRdb applied fastp at Q25 and MiXCR to the public reads, then kept only in-frame beta chains. Identical CDR3 protein sequences are pooled into one entry, listed with their most common genes and DNA. Recorded for this sample are 1.5 million to 2 million distinct CDR3 sequences; around 50% of them occurred a single time. The ten largest clones add up to 2% to 2.5% of the sample. Material for sequencing was blood. The receptors were gathered from a woman in her forties in good health.

The table lists this clonotype with a few counts. This rearrangement joins TRBV9 to TRBJ2-3, with a weak D call TRBD1 (6 bases). The CDR3 length is 15 residues. Germline CDR1 and CDR2: SGDLS and YYNGEE. The ends were cut back, 3 bases at V and 6 bases at J, with 17 bases in the middle. The CDR3 nucleotides read TGTGCCAGCAGCGACCGGGACACCGACACGGATACGCAGTATTTT. Translated: CASSDRDTDTDTQYF.

The chain recombines TRBV24-1 with TRBJ1-2; 8 nucleotides align to TRBD1. This CDR3 comprises 15 residues. Germline assignment: CDR1 KGHDR and CDR2 SFDVKD. The J segment lost 1 base and the V segment lost 9 bases, leaving 9 bases of the junction unmatched. The CDR3 region is CATPDRERSNYGYTF. As DNA, the CDR3 is TGTGCCACCCCGGACAGGGAGAGAAGTAACTATGGCTACACCTTC.

The genes are TRBV10-3 and TRBJ2-1; TRBD2 agrees at 11 bases. Germline CDR1 ENHRY, CDR2 SYGVKD. Losses at the gene ends were 6 bases for V and 4 bases for J; bases not matched to a gene: 8. The CDR3 sequence is 16 residues long. The CDR3 protein is CAISVTSGSRYNEQFF. The CDR3 DNA sequence: TGTGCCATCAGCGTTACTAGCGGGAGTCGGTACAATGAGCAGTTCTTC.

Regarding this clonotype: The junction does not match germline at one end; this may be a read error. The genes are TRBV28 and TRBJ1-4, with a possible D match to TRBD1 (5 bases). The CDR3 runs 16 residues. CDR1 is MDHEN, CDR2 SYDVKM, per germline. In DNA, the CDR3 is TGTGCCGGCAGTTCTGGTCGGGGGGCAACTAATGAAAAACTGTTTTTT. Translating it yields CAGSSGRGATNEKLFF.

This rearrangement joins TRBV5-5 to TRBJ2-5; D gene ambiguous. V lost 1 base and J lost 4, with 8 bases in between. The CDR3 has 13 residues. The V gene's germline CDR1 is SGHKS and CDR2 YYEKEE (reference sequence). CDR3 bases: TGTGCCAGCAGCTTGTGGGTGGGAGAGACCCAGTACTTC. Its protein is CASSLWVGETQYF.

The CDR3 nucleotides are TGTGCCAGCAGCCCTCGGGGGAGTGTCCAAGAGACCCAGTACTTC. Protein product: CASSPRGSVQETQYF. The chain couples TRBV7-9 to TRBJ2-5; D is perhaps TRBD2 (6 bases). This CDR3 has 15 residues. The germline V gene encodes CDR1 SEHNR and CDR2 FQNEAQ (reference sequence). Trimming shortened V by 5 bases and J by 1 base, and 14 bases separated the two germline ends.

This chain links TRBV27 with TRBJ2-7; 7 nucleotides agree with TRBD1. Losses at the gene ends were 0 bases for V and 2 bases for J; bases not matched to a gene: 7. The CDR3 contains 16 residues. The germline V gene has CDR1 MNHEY and CDR2 SMNVEV (reference sequence). The CDR3 nucleotides are TGTGCCAGCAGTTTATCGAACAGGGGAATTCCCTACGAGCAGTACTTC. This codes for CASSLSNRGIPYEQYF.

There are a few counts of this clonotype. J is TRBJ2-3 and V is TRBV29-1; no definite D call. Looked up from germline, CDR1 is SQVTM and CDR2 is ANQGSEA. Between the trimmed V and J ends, which lost 2 bases and 0 bases, there was a span of 15 bases. This CDR3 has 16 amino acids. DNA of the CDR3: TGCAGCGTTGAAACTATTGGTCACGTAAGCACAGATACGCAGTATTTT. It is translated as CSVETIGHVSTDTQYF.

The chain employs TRBV6-5 and TRBJ1-1, with 8 nucleotides matching TRBD1. With 6 bases clipped from V and 1 base from J, the junction kept 10 bases outside the gene matches. CDR3 length: 16 amino acids. The germline V gene encodes CDR1 MNHEY and CDR2 SVGAGI. The CDR3 DNA follows: TGTGCCAGCAGCCAGGACAGGGAAGGTTGGAACACTGAAGCTTTCTTT. Translated, it gives CASSQDREGWNTEAFF.

This clonotype came up a few times. V and J are TRBV28 and TRBJ1-2; perhaps TRBD1 as D (5 bases). V lost 2 bases to trimming and J lost 2 bases, with 18 bases between them. CDR3 length equals 17 residues. Germline V gene data show CDR1 as MDHEN and CDR2 as SYDVKM. Here the CDR3 DNA reads TGTGCCAGCAGTTTAGGAGCCCTGGGCGGGGCCAACTATGGCTACACCTTC. Translated, it gives CASSLGALGGANYGYTF.

The CDR3 loop reads CASILQAAGGTEAFF. The CDR3 DNA sequence: TGTGCCAGCATTCTACAGGCGGCCGGGGGCACTGAAGCTTTCTTT. The chain combines TRBV6-2 or TRBV6-3 with TRBJ1-1; a weak D match, TRBD1 (5 bases). Trimming cost V 7 bases and J 4 bases, with 19 bases left between them. Germline values: CDR1 MNHEY, CDR2 SVGEGT. The length of the CDR3 is 15 residues.

The chain has TRBV10-3 and TRBJ2-7; TRBD2 matches at 12 bases. The J call may be incorrect, as the DNA end agrees better with TRBJ2-4. The CDR3 is made up of 17 amino acids. Looked up from germline, CDR1 is ENHRY and CDR2 is SYGVKD. The CDR3 bases are TGTGCCATCAGTGAGAGGACTAGCGGGGACCTCAAAAACATTCAGTACTTC. Translation: CAISERTSGDLKNIQYF.